The clone carrying this T cell receptor (beta chain) came up once. What it binds is unknown. This entry is derived from a study of T cell repertoires in cytomegalovirus infection. Study-level results: Cumulative public TCR beta family frequency identified carriers of CMV plus the relevant HLA.

In germline, CDR1 is MDHEN, CDR2 SYDVKM. The V and J ends lost 6 bases and 6 bases, in that order; junction bases with no gene match: 8. The CDR3 is made up of 14 amino acids. One entry per CDR3 protein, called by TCRdb with MiXCR from the reads. The top ten hold over 60% of the sample, which has about 89,000 distinct CDR3 sequences, 25% to 30% seen once. V is TRBV28 and J is TRBJ2-7; 10 bases agree with TRBD1. This receptor was identified in a human donor in good health (CMV status not recorded). Some clones in this sample may be carry-over from other donors' samples. The starting material was CD8+ T cells from cultured PBMCs, obtained from culture after CMV antigen stimulation. This CDR3 is CASRPDRGSLEQYF. The CDR3 DNA follows: TGTGCCAGCAGACCGGACAGGGGGTCCCTCGAGCAGTACTTC.